Below, one T cell receptor (beta chain) is given with its context. Its antigen is undetermined. Amplification used 60 Vbeta primers and 13 Jbeta primers. Data came from immunoSEQ multiplex PCR; TCRdb stores just in-frame clones and leaves some out. The sample records 170,000 or so clones, roughly 78% being singletons. The data derive from a study of cytomegalovirus exposure and HLA in healthy donors. Study background: Findings of an earlier analysis included 117 million unique TCR beta sequences from 180 million or so T cells.

Study-wide results and limits: Within the data, a cluster of highly shared sequence variants was likely a sequencing artifact.

The trim removed 5 bases at V and 4 bases at J, leaving 10 bases unmatched. Per the germline V gene, CDR1 is SQVTM and CDR2 is ANQGSEA. This CDR3 has 15 amino acids. The sequence came from a woman aged 45-65 years in good health and CMV-seropositive. Sample: PBMCs. The J gene is TRBJ2-1, the V gene TRBV29-1; TRBD1 matches 8 bases. CDR3 sequence: CSVRAGTGHYNEQFF. The CDR3 bases are TGCAGCGTTAGGGCTGGGACAGGACATTACAATGAGCAGTTCTTC.